One and the same sample provided the 15 T cell receptor beta chains below, sequenced in a study of regulatory T cells in long-lasting Graves disease (dated by TCRdb to the early 2020s). The time point label on this specimen signifies: persistent/refractory GD, antithyroid drugs over 5 years with positive TRAb. For both TCR sequencing and RNA sequencing, RNA was extracted from PBMCs using TRIzol. The protocol used for the library was multiplex PCR. The sample was run on an Illumina HiSeq 4000. TCR beta libraries were built with iRepertoire HTBI primers and Arm-PCR amplification of CDR3 regions. In TCRdb, the public reads were trimmed at Q25 with fastp and aligned with MiXCR, with productive beta chains retained. For every CDR3 protein sequence, its rows merge into one entry that carries the most common genes and DNA. Here the sample has hundreds of thousands of distinct CDR3 sequences; about 20% occur a single time. Approximately 8% of the sample goes to the ten largest clones.

Sequences were derived from peripheral blood mononuclear cells (PBMCs), sampled when the disease was refractory, from a patient treated with antithyroid drugs. These receptors were obtained from a female donor with Graves disease.

In its sample, this clonotype was seen many times. CDR3 in DNA: TGTGCCAGCAGTTACTCGACCCAGGGAGTCCGAGACACTGAAGCTTTCTTT. The encoded protein is CASSYSTQGVRDTEAFF. The V and J genes are TRBV6-2 or TRBV6-3 and TRBJ1-1, with TRBD1 as a possible D gene (5 bases). Trimming took off 0 bases at V and 3 bases at J, with 17 bases between the two ends. Germline V CDR1 and CDR2: MNHEY, SVGEGT. This CDR3 is built from 17 residues.

The genes are TRBV5-1 and TRBJ1-6; unclear D gene. The CDR3 contains 14 residues. The ends were cut back, 3 bases at V and 2 bases at J, with 6 bases in the middle. Looked up from germline, CDR1 is SGHRS and CDR2 is YFSETQ. The CDR3 is CASSSRPYNSPLHF. The CDR3 DNA sequence: TGCGCCAGCAGCTCCAGACCCTATAATTCACCCCTCCACTTT. Drawing the rest from reference TRBV5-1 and TRBJ1-6, the complete variable domain is KAGVTQTPRYLIKTRGQQVTLSCSPISGHRSVSWYQQTPGQGLQFLFEYFSETQRNKGNFPGRFSGRQFSNSRSEMNVSTLELGDSALYLCASSSRPYNSPLHFGNGTRLTVT.

This clonotype was recorded many times. The gene calls are TRBV7-2 and TRBJ2-6; D possibly uses TRBD1 or TRBD2 (5 bases each). Germline CDR1 is SGHTA and CDR2 is FQGNSA. The CDR3 length is 16 residues. Trimming stripped 4 bases from V and 0 bases from J, with 10 bases between. The CDR3 bases are TGTGCCAGCAGCTCGTGGGGACCCTCTGGGGCCAACGTCCTGACTTTC. This codes for CASSSWGPSGANVLTF.

This clonotype was counted between two and nine times. This sequence may be a read error, since a much larger clone differs from it by one base. The chain joins TRBV13 to TRBJ2-2; D is undetermined. This CDR3 contains 12 residues. The germline CDR1 and CDR2 sequences are PRHDT and FYEKMQ (reference sequence). The germline V and J ends were trimmed by 5 bases and 4 bases, with 5 bases remaining between them. The CDR3 DNA follows: TGTGCCAGCAGCCGAATCACCGGGGAGCTGTTTTTT. Residues: CASSRITGELFF.

V usage is TRBV28 and J usage is TRBJ2-1, with 9 bases identical to TRBD1. The CDR3 runs 14 residues. The germline V gene encodes CDR1 MDHEN and CDR2 SYDVKM. Unmatched junction bases numbered 7, after V lost 8 bases and J lost 5 bases. The CDR3 sequence: CASQDRGGNNEQFF. CDR3 DNA: TGTGCCAGCCAGGACAGGGGAGGGAACAATGAGCAGTTCTTC.

This clonotype showed up just once. At one end the junction does not follow the germline gene, possibly because of a read error. The chain is built from TRBV24-1 and TRBJ2-5, with D hard to call. This CDR3 is built from 13 residues. Germline CDR1 is KGHDR and CDR2 is SFDVKD. The CDR3 loop is CATSVGSLETQHF. CDR3 coding DNA: TGTGCCACCAGTGTGGGATCTCTGGAGACCCAGCACTTC.

This clonotype was recorded many times. The chain combines TRBV6-5 with TRBJ2-2; D is perhaps TRBD1 (5 bases). Germline CDR1 is MNHEY and CDR2 is SVGAGI. With 4 bases removed from V and 5 bases from J, the gap between germline ends came to 8 bases. The CDR3 is 13 residues long. The CDR3 sequence is CASSSGQTGELFF. CDR3 DNA sequence: TGTGCCAGCAGTTCAGGGCAGACCGGGGAGCTGTTTTTT.

This clonotype came up a few times. The chain combines TRBV7-6 with TRBJ1-3, with 8 bases matching TRBD1. The CDR3 sequence is 17 residues long. CDR1 and CDR2 (germline): SGHVS, FNYEAQ. V lost 3 bases to trimming and J lost 2 bases; unmatched junction nucleotides: 9. The CDR3 loop reads CASSFRWTGRTGNTIYF. In DNA form, the CDR3 reads TGTGCCAGCAGCTTTCGATGGACAGGGAGAACTGGAAACACCATATATTTT. Variable domain in full (rest from reference TRBV7-6 and TRBJ1-3): GAGVSQSPRYKVTKRGQDVALRCDPISGHVSLYWYRQALGQGPEFLTYFNYEAQQDKSGLPNDRFSAERPEGSISTLTIQRTEQRDSAMYRCASSFRWTGRTGNTIYFGEGSWLTVV.

This clonotype came up a few times. This sequence joins TRBV3-1 and TRBJ2-2; 7 bases line up with TRBD2. Germline V gene lookup returns CDR1 LGHDT and CDR2 YNNKEL (reference sequence). The CDR3 totals 17 residues. The ends lost 5 bases at V and 5 bases at J; junction bases unmatched: 14. DNA for the CDR3: TGTGCCAGCAGCGACACCCTAAGGGGAGGGCCAACCGGGGAGCTGTTTTTT. Protein product: CASSDTLRGGPTGELFF.

This clonotype was picked up many times. V and J are TRBV2 and TRBJ1-5; D may be TRBD1 (6 bases). CDR3 length: 16 residues. Germline V lookup: CDR1 SNHLY, CDR2 FYNNEI. The V gene lost 3 bases and the J gene lost 0 bases, with 12 bases spanning the gap. In DNA, the CDR3 is TGTGCCAGCAGTGATGTGGCCAGGGGTAGCAATCAGCCCCAGCATTTT. This gives the protein CASSDVARGSNQPQHF.

For this clonotype: Since a much larger clone is just one base distant, this may be a read error. The J gene is TRBJ2-7, the V gene TRBV20-1, with D possibly being TRBD1 (5 bases). Germline V gene lookup returns CDR1 DFQATT and CDR2 SNEGSKA (reference sequence). This CDR3 contains 14 residues. V was cut by 4 bases and J by 3 bases, with 16 bases left in between. The CDR3 reads CSAKGFSTIYEQYF. CDR3 DNA: TGCAGTGCTAAGGGGTTTAGCACAATCTACGAGCAGTACTTC.

The CDR3 DNA sequence: TGCAGCGTTGAAGATCCTTCTCGGGGCCTTTACGAGCAGTACTTC. It codes for CSVEDPSRGLYEQYF. This chain links TRBV29-1 with TRBJ2-7; D might be TRBD1 or TRBD2, each matching 5 bases. Trimming stripped 0 bases from V and 4 bases from J, with 16 bases between. The CDR3 totals 15 residues. Germline assignment: CDR1 SQVTM and CDR2 ANQGSEA.

The V call is TRBV5-4, the J call TRBJ2-7; possibly TRBD1 or TRBD2 for D (6 bases each). V was cut by 4 bases and J by 2 bases, with 13 bases left in between. Germline lookup yields CDR1 SGHNT and CDR2 YYREEE (reference sequence). The CDR3 consists of 14 residues. The CDR3 sequence: CASSRGAITYEQYF. The CDR3, as DNA: TGTGCCAGCAGCAGGGGGGCGATTACCTACGAGCAGTACTTC.

Points on this clonotype: At one boundary the junction diverges from the germline segment, which might be a read error. The chain recombines TRBV29-1 with TRBJ2-3; 12 bases match TRBD2. Per germline, CDR1 SQVTM and CDR2 ANQGSEA. This CDR3 contains 11 residues. The CDR3 spells CSVVLGLAGWF. The CDR3 coding sequence is TGCAGCGTTGTTTTAGGACTAGCGGGGTGGTTC.

The chain has TRBV6-9 and TRBJ2-3; 7 bases are a match to TRBD2. This CDR3 comprises 14 residues. J was trimmed by 3 bases and V by 3 bases; bases with no gene match: 3. Germline V gene sequence: CDR1 MNHGY, CDR2 SVAAGI. CDR3 nucleotides: TGTGCCAGCAGTTACGGACTAGGGACAGATACGCAGTATTTT. It yields the protein CASSYGLGTDTQYF.